This T cell receptor beta chain was recovered during a study of T-cell memory formation after mild COVID-19 (dated by TCRdb to about 2021). General notes on the study: TCR sequence clusters from the two donors were found to be largely donor specific. Two young, previously healthy adult volunteers made up the cohort, one male and one female. Longitudinal TCRalpha and TCRbeta repertoire sequencing tracked T-cell clones expanding and contracting after mild COVID-19 in a couple of donors.

The instrument given in TCRdb is Illumina NovaSeq 6000. TCRalpha and TCRbeta cDNA libraries were constructed by 5'RACE with constant-segment primers, with sample barcodes and unique molecular identifiers being introduced. Trizol reagent was used to extract RNA from every sample. Libraries were amplified in two PCR steps, with a second sample barcode and Illumina TruSeq adapters added in the second step. The libraries were sequenced on an Illumina NovaSeq using 2 x 150 bp paired-end reads. The source study handled its data this way. With migec v1.2.7, reads were demultiplexed and then collapsed into UMI-guided consensus sequences. Using mixcr v2.1.11, the UMI consensuses were aligned to TRA and TRB V and J templates and assembled into clonotypes. Expanded or contracted clonotypes were those called significant by both edgeR and NoisET, with noise models trained on biological replicates. edgeR calls used a false discovery rate-adjusted p below 0.01 and a log2 fold-change threshold of 1. PCA with hierarchical clustering of max-normalized trajectories of the 1000 most abundant clonotypes was used as exploratory dynamics analysis. Separately sequenced CD4+ and CD8+ repertoires were used to assign a CD4 or CD8 phenotype to each responding clone. Starting from the raw public reads, TCRdb applied fastp trimming at Q25, assembled clones with MiXCR and retained in-frame beta chains. Rows with one shared CDR3 protein collapse into an entry with the most common genes and DNA. TCRdb's processing, not the study's, gives the V and J calls here. The sample table shows under 450,000 distinct CDR3 sequences, and about 20% are seen once. Over 20% of the sample goes to the ten largest clones.

What the study reported, not specific to this receptor: SARS-CoV-2 specificity of the second-wave clones peaking on day 37 was not confirmed. The study covered only a couple of mild cases, and larger cohorts including severe cases with pre-infection samples were considered necessary. From day 15 to 85, contracting clones showed balanced CD4/CD8 phenotypes, whereas a second wave of clones that expanded from day 15 to 37 leaned towards CD4+. Contracting CD4+ clones turned up mainly in the CM and EM memory subsets, whereas EMRA was where CD8+ clones were enriched. Some responding clones were detected in pre-infection memory, which suggested that pre-existing cross-reactive memory T cells had joined the SARS-CoV-2 response.

Ficoll-Paque density gradient centrifugation was the method used to isolate PBMCs. Comments on this clonotype: No cognate antigen has been identified for it. There are no base qualities to consult, and no much larger clone falls within one base.

Inclusive of the bounding cysteine and phenylalanine, the CDR3 is 14 residues long. The entry retains the CDR3 DNA only, 42 bases that are in frame from base 1. Trimming costs V 2 bases and J 4 bases, and their ends lie 8 bases apart. Sequencing was done on a sample of PBMCs or a T cell subset sorted from them (not recorded which). The V gene is TRBV12-3 or TRBV12-4 and the J gene is TRBJ2-2, with the D gene not confidently named. The receptor comes from a man younger than 35 who had mild COVID-19 (a few samples of this study predate the infection). The sample titles of this study are shuffled in the database, so cell type and time point are left out; the donor was told from shared clones. The CDR3 here reads CASSLFGRTGELFF. The sequenced DNA: TGTGCCAGCAGTTTATTCGGGCGCACCGGGGAGCTGTTTTTT.